A single sample gave rise to the 21 T cell receptor beta chains below, sequenced in a study of blood T cell repertoires in COVID-19 (TCRdb year 2020). Library preparation used the immunoSEQ multiplex PCR assay. The table comes from immuneACCESS by way of TCRdb, which keeps in-frame sequences with V and J called. Part of the clones is missing from these tables; in studies checked, under half for an unresolved V gene and the rest for unknown reasons. This sample holds roughly 300,000 clones; approximately 85% were observed only once. Approximately 7.5% of the sample is held by the ten biggest clonotypes. The sequencing sample was made of peripheral blood. These receptors came from a human donor in a cohort sampled during active COVID-19.

V gene TRBV7-9 combines with J gene TRBJ1-4; D unclear. The length of the CDR3 is 14 residues. V lost 1 base and J 5 bases, leaving 8 bases between the germline ends. CDR1 and CDR2 (germline): SEHNR, FQNEAQ (reference sequence). CDR3 region: CASSLVGANEKLFF. Written as DNA, the CDR3 is TGTGCCAGCAGCTTAGTTGGAGCAAATGAAAAACTGTTTTTT.

This chain links TRBV25-1 with TRBJ1-1, with 7 bases aligning to TRBD1. Germline loops: CDR1 MGHDK, CDR2 SYGVNS. CDR3 length equals 13 residues. The V segment lost 10 bases and the J segment 1 base; nucleotides outside the gene matches: 6. CDR3 amino acids: CATGQVGNTEAFF. The CDR3 DNA is TGTGCCACCGGACAGGTCGGGAACACTGAAGCTTTCTTT. Combining the CDR3 with reference TRBV25-1 and TRBJ1-1 gives the whole variable domain EADIYQTPRYLVIGTGKKITLECSQTMGHDKMYWYQQDPGMELHLIHYSYGVNSTEKGDLSSESTVSRIRTEHFPLTLESARPSHTSQYLCATGQVGNTEAFFGQGTRLTVV.

Here the CDR3 reads CASRPLDSSGNTIYF. The CDR3 DNA reads as TGTGCCAGCAGACCATTGGACTCCTCTGGAAACACCATATATTTT. The chain employs TRBV6-5 and TRBJ1-3, with D unclear. This CDR3 is built from 15 residues. Germline V gene lookup returns CDR1 MNHEY and CDR2 SVGAGI. The ends were cut back, 6 bases at V and 0 bases at J, with 12 bases in the middle.

The chain combines TRBV4-2 with TRBJ1-2; possible D gene TRBD1, 5 bases. Per germline, CDR1 LGHNA and CDR2 YNFKEQ. Trimming cost V 0 bases and J 8 bases, with 10 bases left between them. CDR3 length: 13 amino acids. The CDR3 region has the DNA TGTGCCAGCAGCCAAGACAGGGTGGGGGGCTACACCTTC. It codes for CASSQDRVGGYTF.

The rearrangement links TRBV11-2 to TRBJ2-3, with D perhaps TRBD2 (5 bases). The CDR3 has 15 residues. Trimming left V 5 bases short and J 0 bases short, with 12 bases between. Looked up from germline, CDR1 is SGHAT and CDR2 is FQNNGV. The DNA of the CDR3 is TGTGCCAGCAGCCTGGGCGGACTTAGCACAGATACGCAGTATTTT. Protein: CASSLGGLSTDTQYF.

The V call is TRBV10-3, the J call TRBJ1-2, with 9 positions matching TRBD1. After removal of 8 bases from V and 0 bases from J, the junction contained 7 bases not matched to a gene. The CDR3 is 15 residues long. The germline gives CDR1 ENHRY, CDR2 SYGVKD. The CDR3 reads CAIGDRVRANYGYTF. The DNA of the CDR3 is TGTGCCATCGGGGACAGGGTTCGGGCTAACTATGGCTACACCTTC.

V and J are TRBV10-1 and TRBJ2-3; 8 bases align to TRBD1. This CDR3 contains 15 residues. Unmatched junction bases numbered 7, after V lost 6 bases and J lost 2 bases. Germline CDR1 reads WNHNN; CDR2 reads SYGVQD (reference sequence). CDR3 in DNA: TGCGCCAGCAGCGTGGGACAGGAATACACAGATACGCAGTATTTT. This encodes CASSVGQEYTDTQYF.

V is TRBV24-1 and J is TRBJ1-5; 8 bases are a match to TRBD1. Germline V gene sequence: CDR1 KGHDR, CDR2 SFDVKD. J was trimmed by 2 bases and V by 7 bases; bases with no gene match: 6. CDR3 length: 15 residues. The CDR3 spells CATSSRGQGNQPQHF. Written as DNA, the CDR3 is TGTGCCACCAGCAGCAGGGGGCAAGGCAATCAGCCCCAGCATTTT.

V is TRBV7-9 and J is TRBJ2-3; 10 bases align to TRBD2. Germline CDR1 SEHNR, CDR2 FQNEAQ (reference sequence). The V segment lost 1 base and the J segment 2 bases; nucleotides outside the gene matches: 3. This CDR3 comprises 16 residues. The CDR3 sequence: CASSLGAGGFTDTQYF. For the CDR3, the DNA is TGTGCCAGCAGCTTAGGAGCGGGGGGGTTCACAGATACGCAGTATTTT.

The chain carries TRBV7-8 and TRBJ2-1; TRBD2 matches at 10 bases. The CDR3 covers 16 residues. Germline trimming cut 5 bases from V and 10 bases from J; bases unmatched to any gene: 14. The germline V gene encodes CDR1 SGHVS and CDR2 FQNEAQ. CDR3 bases: TGTGCCAGCAGCCCTCGGAAAGCGGGGGGGACAAACGAGCAGTTCTTC. It translates to CASSPRKAGGTNEQFF. Filled out from reference TRBV7-8 and TRBJ2-1, the complete variable domain reads GAGVSQSPRYKVAKRGQDVALRCDPISGHVSLFWYQQALGQGPEFLTYFQNEAQLDKSGLPSDRFFAERPEGSVSTLKIQRTQQEDSAVYLCASSPRKAGGTNEQFFGPGTRLTVL.

Turning to this clone: This specimen includes other DNA sequences encoding the same CDR3. The V gene is TRBV24-1, the J gene TRBJ2-2; D perhaps matches TRBD1 (6 bases). CDR3 size: 14 residues. Germline V CDR1 and CDR2: KGHDR, SFDVKD. Trimming shortened V by 0 bases and J by 5 bases, and 6 bases separated the two germline ends. The CDR3 here is CATSDLRGTGELFF. The CDR3 nucleotides are TGTGCCACCAGTGATTTGAGGGGGACCGGGGAGCTGTTTTTT.

V is TRBV5-1 and J is TRBJ2-4, with 9 bases aligning to TRBD2. The CDR3 loop spans 16 amino acids. Germline CDR1 SGHRS, CDR2 YFSETQ. V lost 4 bases to trimming and J lost 6 bases; unmatched junction nucleotides: 11. CDR3 sequence (DNA): TGCGCCAGCAGCCAGTCGGGACTAGCAAATGGAAACATTCAGTACTTC. Translating gives CASSQSGLANGNIQYF.

This clone was seen many times. The V and J genes are TRBV9 and TRBJ1-3; D is unclear. The CDR3 has 18 residues. The V gene lost 0 bases and the J gene lost 2 bases, with 18 bases spanning the gap. CDR1 SGDLS and CDR2 YYNGEE come from the germline V gene. The CDR3 sequence: CASSVGGFRTLTGNTIYF. CDR3 nucleotide sequence: TGTGCCAGCAGCGTAGGGGGTTTTCGGACTTTGACTGGAAACACCATATATTTT. The variable domain in full, with the rest retrieved from reference TRBV9 and TRBJ1-3, is DSGVTQTPKHLITATGQRVTLRCSPRSGDLSVYWYQQSLDQGLQFLIQYYNGEERAKGNILERFSAQQFPDLHSELNLSSLELGDSALYFCASSVGGFRTLTGNTIYFGEGSWLTVV.

This chain connects TRBV24-1 to TRBJ1-2; D may be TRBD1 (6 bases). Germline loops: CDR1 KGHDR, CDR2 SFDVKD. This CDR3 has 14 residues. Trimming cost V 5 bases and J 8 bases, with 17 bases left between them. The DNA of the CDR3 is TGTGCCACCAGTGTTGGACAGTATGGAGGCGGCTACACCTTC. It specifies CATSVGQYGGGYTF.

The chain is built from TRBV5-4 and TRBJ2-7, with 7 bases lining up with TRBD1. Trimming cost V 0 bases and J 2 bases; bases outside gene matches: 2. The length of the CDR3 is 14 residues. The germline CDR1 and CDR2 sequences are SGHNT and YYREEE (reference sequence). CDR3 in DNA: TGTGCCAGCAGCTTGGATGACAGGGCCTACGAGCAGTACTTC. Its protein is CASSLDDRAYEQYF.

The chain employs TRBV30 and TRBJ2-2, with D unclear. This CDR3 is 13 amino acids long. The V end lost 4 bases, the J end lost 1 base, and 7 bases lay between the germline ends. The V gene's germline CDR1 is GTSNPN and CDR2 SVGIG (reference sequence). CDR3 residues: CAWMLENTGELFF. Here the CDR3 DNA reads TGTGCCTGGATGTTAGAGAACACCGGGGAGCTGTTTTTT.

This clone was detected only once. The chain couples TRBV9 to TRBJ2-3, with D unclear. This CDR3 comprises 16 residues. Deletions cut 2 bases from V and 0 bases from J, with 13 bases between. Germline V gives CDR1 SGDLS, CDR2 YYNGEE. The CDR3 coding sequence is TGTGCCAGCAGCGTGAATTTCTTAACTAGCACAGATACGCAGTATTTT. Translation: CASSVNFLTSTDTQYF. Full variable domain (rest looked up from reference TRBV9 and TRBJ2-3): DSGVTQTPKHLITATGQRVTLRCSPRSGDLSVYWYQQSLDQGLQFLIQYYNGEERAKGNILERFSAQQFPDLHSELNLSSLELGDSALYFCASSVNFLTSTDTQYFGPGTRLTVL.

The chain joins TRBV29-1 to TRBJ1-2; no clear D. The CDR3 runs 13 residues. Per germline, CDR1 SQVTM and CDR2 ANQGSEA. V was pared by 3 bases and J by 2 bases, with 10 bases between. The CDR3 spells CSVEEVENYGYTF. For the CDR3, the DNA is TGCAGCGTTGAGGAGGTAGAAAACTATGGCTACACCTTC. Combining the CDR3 with reference TRBV29-1 and TRBJ1-2 gives the whole variable domain SAVISQKPSRDICQRGTSLTIQCQVDSQVTMMFWYRQQPGQSLTLIATANQGSEATYESGFVIDKFPISRPNLTFSTLTVSNMSPEDSSIYLCSVEEVENYGYTFGSGTRLTVV.

The rearrangement uses TRBV5-1 and TRBJ1-2; possible D gene TRBD1, 6 bases. In germline, CDR1 is SGHRS, CDR2 YFSETQ. Trimming took 3 bases from V and 6 from J, leaving 12 bases between them. This CDR3 has 13 amino acids. The CDR3 nucleotides read TGCGCCAGCAGCTCGACCTCAGGGGATGGCTACACCTTC. Its translation: CASSSTSGDGYTF.

This rearrangement joins TRBV6-2 or TRBV6-3 to TRBJ2-7; 10 nucleotides match TRBD2. Germline CDR1 is MNHEY and CDR2 is SVGEGT. The CDR3 has 16 amino acids. V lost 4 bases to trimming and J lost 2 bases; unmatched junction nucleotides: 8. CDR3 in DNA: TGTGCCAGCAGTTTGCGTCCGGGACTAGCGACCTACGAGCAGTACTTC. Translated: CASSLRPGLATYEQYF.

The chain carries TRBV10-3 and TRBJ2-2; 11 bases map to TRBD1. This CDR3 is built from 17 residues. Germline-derived CDR1 and CDR2 are ENHRY and SYGVKD. The junction had 6 bases not matched to a gene; V was cut back by 3 bases and J by 3 bases. The CDR3 protein is CAISDLGTGGDTGELFF. Written as DNA, the CDR3 is TGTGCCATCAGTGACTTGGGGACAGGGGGAGACACCGGGGAGCTGTTTTTT.